Presented here are 16 T cell receptor beta chains from one specimen sequenced in a study of blood T cell repertoires in COVID-19. Only in-frame clones appear in the TCRdb table, and some are missing; sequencing was by immunoSEQ multiplex PCR. Of some 120,000 clones listed, 86% are singletons. Sequences were obtained from peripheral blood. These receptors all come from a human donor in a cohort sampled during active COVID-19.

This sequence joins TRBV28 and TRBJ1-5; D is ambiguous. This CDR3 has 14 residues. Trimming left V 5 bases short and J 2 bases short, with 10 bases between. Germline CDR1 MDHEN, CDR2 SYDVKM. CDR3 sequence: CASSPWEGNQPQHF. The CDR3 nucleotides are TGTGCCAGCAGTCCCTGGGAGGGCAATCAGCCCCAGCATTTT.

The chain combines TRBV6-2 or TRBV6-3 with TRBJ2-7; TRBD2 agrees at 9 bases. The CDR3 has 16 amino acids. The V gene's germline CDR1 is MNHEY and CDR2 SVGEGT. The V segment lost 4 bases and the J segment 2 bases; nucleotides outside the gene matches: 9. In nucleotides, the CDR3 is TGTGCCAGCAGTTGCGGGGGGGATGGCGCACCCTACGAGCAGTACTTC. This gives the protein CASSCGGDGAPYEQYF.

V is TRBV11-2 and J is TRBJ2-7; 8 nucleotides match TRBD1. V lost 3 bases and J lost 4; bases outside the gene matches: 5. Per germline, CDR1 SGHAT and CDR2 FQNNGV. The CDR3 loop spans 14 amino acids. This CDR3 is CASSFGQGNYEQYF. As DNA, the CDR3 is TGTGCCAGCAGCTTCGGACAGGGTAATTACGAGCAGTACTTC.

The chain uses TRBV9 and TRBJ1-1, with a tentative D call TRBD1 (6 bases). Germline-derived CDR1 and CDR2 are SGDLS and YYNGEE. CDR3 length: 14 amino acids. The V end was cut by 2 bases, the J end by 1 base, with 9 bases between. The CDR3 protein is CASSVTGGNTEAFF. CDR3 nucleotides: TGTGCCAGCAGCGTGACAGGAGGGAACACTGAAGCTTTCTTT.

J is TRBJ1-2 and V is TRBV30; D is unclear. CDR1 GTSNPN and CDR2 SVGIG come from the germline V gene (reference sequence). V was cut by 5 bases and J by 2 bases, with 6 bases left in between. The CDR3 covers 11 residues. CDR3 bases: TGTGCCTGGGAACGGAACTATGGCTACACCTTC. This codes for CAWERNYGYTF. Using reference TRBV30 and TRBJ1-2 for the parts outside the CDR3, the full variable domain is SQTIHQWPATLVQPVGSPLSLECTVEGTSNPNLYWYRQAAGRGLQLLFYSVGIGQISSEVPQNLSASRPQDRQFILSSKKLLLSDSGFYLCAWERNYGYTFGSGTRLTVV.

This chain uses TRBV6-5 with TRBJ2-7; D is unclear. In germline, CDR1 is MNHEY, CDR2 SVGAGI. The CDR3 length is 14 residues. Trimming took off 6 bases at V and 0 bases at J, with 12 bases between the two ends. DNA of the CDR3: TGTGCCAGCAGCGCGCAACAGAACTCCTACGAGCAGTACTTC. This sequence encodes CASSAQQNSYEQYF.

This rearrangement joins TRBV2 to TRBJ2-7; D is ambiguous. CDR1 is SNHLY and CDR2 is FYNNEI in the germline V gene. The CDR3 covers 11 residues. V was shortened by 4 bases and J by 7 bases, with 8 bases between the two germline ends. In DNA, the CDR3 is TGTGCCAGCAGTGCTCTTAATGAGCAGTACTTC. Its translation is CASSALNEQYF.

The chain uses TRBV7-8 and TRBJ2-3, with 8 positions matching TRBD2. The V gene's germline CDR1 is SGHVS and CDR2 FQNEAQ. V was clipped by 6 bases and J by 0 bases; unmatched bases: 5. The length of the CDR3 is 15 residues. In DNA, the CDR3 is TGTGCCAGCAGACTCGGGGGGGCTAGCACAGATACGCAGTATTTT. Translation gives CASRLGGASTDTQYF.

The chain links TRBV10-2 to TRBJ1-3; D is uncertain. The CDR3 is 13 residues long. CDR1 is WSHSY and CDR2 is SAAADI in the germline V gene. Trimming pared 7 bases from V and 3 bases from J, leaving 10 bases between. The CDR3 nucleotides are TGCGCCAGCACTATGGCGGGTGGAAACACCATATATTTT. As protein: CASTMAGGNTIYF.

This sequence joins TRBV5-1 and TRBJ1-4; 11 bases agree with TRBD1. Looked up from germline, CDR1 is SGHRS and CDR2 is YFSETQ. The CDR3 runs 16 residues. After removal of 3 bases from V and 8 bases from J, the junction contained 9 bases not matched to a gene. The CDR3 region is CASSSGQGALSEKLFF. In DNA, the CDR3 is TGCGCCAGCAGCTCAGGACAGGGGGCGTTATCCGAAAAACTGTTTTTT.

J is TRBJ2-1 and V is TRBV7-8; a weak D match, TRBD2 (6 bases). Trimming took 2 bases from V and 3 from J, leaving 26 bases between them. Germline CDR1 SGHVS, CDR2 FQNEAQ. CDR3 length: 20 amino acids. The CDR3 region is CASSLPPYAGRSSGYNEQFF. CDR3 sequence (DNA): TGTGCCAGCAGCTTACCCCCATATGCGGGACGGAGTTCGGGCTACAATGAGCAGTTCTTC.

This clone was seen only once. The rearrangement links TRBV7-9 to TRBJ2-1; 7 nucleotides line up with TRBD2. The CDR3 loop spans 14 amino acids. Germline-derived CDR1 and CDR2 are SEHNR and FQNEAQ (reference sequence). V shed 5 bases and J 8 bases; nucleotides not matched to a gene: 9. As DNA, the CDR3 is TGTGCCAGCAGCATCGCGGGAGTCGTCGATGAGCAGTTCTTC. Amino acid sequence: CASSIAGVVDEQFF.

V gene TRBV7-9 combines with J gene TRBJ1-1, with D perhaps TRBD1 (5 bases). CDR1 is SEHNR and CDR2 is FQNEAQ in the germline V gene (reference sequence). The ends were cut back, 5 bases at V and 4 bases at J, with 11 bases in the middle. The CDR3 runs 13 residues. CDR3 in amino acids: CASSPTVITEAFF. The CDR3, as DNA: TGTGCCAGCAGCCCGACAGTAATCACTGAAGCTTTCTTT.

The count of this clone is one. The J gene is TRBJ1-2, the V gene TRBV15, with D possibly being TRBD1 (6 bases). The V end lost 1 base, the J end lost 0 bases, and 18 bases lay between the germline ends. The CDR3 runs 18 residues. Germline V gives CDR1 LNHNV, CDR2 YYDKDF (reference sequence). CDR3 in amino acids: CATSRAGGAVQANYGYTF. DNA for the CDR3: TGTGCCACCAGCAGAGCCGGGGGGGCAGTGCAAGCTAACTATGGCTACACCTTC.

This clone was detected only once. The chain is built from TRBV12-3 or TRBV12-4 and TRBJ1-5; D is possibly TRBD1 (6 bases). Trimming took off 5 bases at V and 4 bases at J, with 9 bases between the two ends. The CDR3 consists of 13 residues. DNA for the CDR3: TGTGCCAGCAGTCCACAGGGAAATCAGCCCCAGCATTTT. Amino acid sequence: CASSPQGNQPQHF.

This clone appeared once. The rearrangement uses TRBV11-2 and TRBJ2-3; TRBD2 matches at 7 bases. This CDR3 comprises 16 residues. CDR1 SGHAT and CDR2 FQNNGV come from the germline V gene. Trimming cost V 0 bases and J 5 bases; bases outside gene matches: 8. The CDR3 region has the DNA TGTGCCAGCAGCTTAGATCCGGGAGGACCCCGAGATACGCAGTATTTT. Protein sequence: CASSLDPGGPRDTQYF.